Sequencing of this T cell receptor beta chain was carried out in a study of blood T cell repertoires in COVID-19 (TCRdb year 2020). Regarding the study in general: Samples from collaborators originated in the United States, Italy and Spain and spanned both the acute and convalescent phases of COVID-19. Samples were obtained from the ongoing ImmuneRACE study (first 160 participants) and from over 1,000 subjects provided by 6 global collaborators. The dataset comprised deeply sampled blood TCRbeta repertoires from subjects exposed to, actively infected with, or recovered from COVID-19. Where available, HLA class I and class II types were taken from metadata supplied by the sample provider and were not determined by assay-based typing. The sample metadata nearly always contained a de-identified subject ID, COVID-19 status, age in years and sex. The material from the prospective study consisted of cDNA or gDNA derived from T cells, B-cell-depleted T cells, or PBMCs. The repertoires were released in a freely available public database intended as a resource for research on the immune response to SARS-CoV-2.

This clone was counted once. There is no known antigen for this receptor. Base qualities were left out, and no much larger clone turns up one base away. One collaborating source in Seattle enrolled patients while the patients were actively infected and followed the patients over time throughout the course of disease. Collaborating institutions collected whole blood in K2EDTA tubes following their own protocols. For TCRbeta analysis, collaborators shipped samples in one of three forms: frozen whole blood, isolated PBMCs, or DNA extracted from either of those sample types. The paper as a whole reports these results and caveats: The amount of clinical and demographic metadata varied by source and participant and was provided uncurated.

The immunoSEQ Assay, a bias-controlled multiplex PCR, was used to amplify TCRbeta CDR3 regions from genomic DNA. The original methods were these. The number of nucleated cells in each sample was estimated by amplification of reference gene primers within the assay. To quantify the absolute abundance of each unique TCRbeta CDR3 rearrangement, sequence reads were collapsed and filtered. For each sample, productive Simpson clonality was calculated as the square root of Simpson's diversity index across productive rearrangements. Here the immuneACCESS table is served through TCRdb, limited to in-frame sequences with V and J called. Missing clones are a known gap in these copies; in checked studies unresolved V genes cover under half, and the rest lacks a known reason. V, J and clone size are those of that table, while D and trimming were read from the DNA. This sample lists about 170,000 clones; about 88% were detected once. The ten largest clones take up under 3% of the sample.

The sequenced sample consisted of peripheral blood. This TCR was recovered from a woman of 80 years or more with COVID-19, enrolled during active disease.

The CDR3 sequence is CASSFGQLDSNQPQHF. The DNA sequence follows: TGTGCCAGCAGTTTCGGACAGCTGGATAGCAATCAGCCCCAGCATTTT. The sequence is built from TRBV13 and TRBJ1-5, and perhaps TRBD1 as D gene, on 6 matching bases. Trimming at the junction amounts to 6 bases on V and 0 bases on J, and the germline ends lie 15 bases apart. Taken from cysteine to phenylalanine, the CDR3 has 16 residues. CDR3 DNA is the only sequence kept; it has 48 bases, read in frame from the first base. The germline V gene (reference sequence) gives CDR1 as PRHDT and CDR2 as FYEKMQ.